The present T cell receptor beta chain was sequenced within a study of blood T cell repertoires in COVID-19. Study-level background: Acute-phase and convalescent COVID-19 samples originated in the United States, Italy and Spain. Sources were T cells, B-cell-depleted T cells, or PBMCs; the material itself was cDNA or gDNA.

This clone came up a few times. Original data processing: Amplification from reference gene primers served as the basis for estimated nucleated cell counts. Here immunoSEQ multiplex PCR was the method, and the copy in TCRdb shows in-frame clones only, minus some. D and trimming come from the DNA, and the V and J calls and clone size come from that table. The data show 80,000 to 100,000 clones, with roughly 80% seen just once and around 4.5% held by the top ten. Per the germline V gene, CDR1 is LNHDA and CDR2 is SQIVND (reference sequence). This CDR3 has 16 amino acids. Trimming removed 3 bases from V and 6 bases from J; junction bases left unmatched: 10.

Sequencing input: peripheral blood. The chain recombines TRBV19 with TRBJ2-1, with TRBD2 matching 8 bases. The sequence was obtained from a man in his fifties or sixties with acute or convalescent COVID-19. In DNA form, the CDR3 reads TGTGCCAGTAGTATTACGAGCGGGAGCTATAGCAATGAGCAGTTCTTC. Encoded protein: CASSITSGSYSNEQFF. The variable domain in full, with the rest retrieved from reference TRBV19 and TRBJ2-1, is DGGITQSPKYLFRKEGQNVTLSCEQNLNHDAMYWYRQDPGQGLRLIYYSQIVNDFQKGDIAEGYSVSREKKESFPLTVTSAQKNPTAFYLCASSITSGSYSNEQFFGPGTRLTVL.